This TCR beta chain was retrieved from a study of shared clonotypes between healthy human individuals. The sample holds one count of this clone. Some clones are missing from TCRdb's copy, which holds only in-frame ones; the method was immunoSEQ multiplex PCR. The sample records millions of clones, 85% to 95% being singletons. The CDR3 loop spans 14 amino acids. V gave up 1 base and J gave up 0 bases, with 7 bases separating them. Germline values: CDR1 SGHDN, CDR2 FVKESK. The sample taken for sequencing was naive CD4+ T cells sorted from blood. Regarding subset: CD45RA+ positively selected. The TCR was taken from a man aged 18 to 29 in good health. This chain connects TRBV14 to TRBJ2-7; D may be TRBD1 (5 bases). CDR3 protein: CASSQARGSYEQYF. The CDR3, as DNA: TGTGCCAGCAGCCAAGCTAGGGGCTCCTACGAGCAGTACTTC.